The sequence of this TCR beta chain was determined in a study of CD8+ T cells in alopecia areata. Study at large: A regimen of oral tofacitinib, 5 to 10 mg twice daily, was given to treated patients.

From germline, CDR1 is SGHRS and CDR2 YFSETQ. The CDR3 contains 15 residues. Trimming took 7 bases from V and 4 from J, leaving 17 bases between them. Documented treatment: oral pan-JAK inhibitor, 5-10 mg twice daily. cDNA reverse transcribed from extracted RNA served as the sequencing template. The protocol was immunoSEQ multiplex PCR, while the TCRdb copy is restricted to in-frame clones and leaves out a portion. The data show approximately 200,000 clones, with 60% to 70% seen just once and less than 4% held by the top ten. The receptor was derived from a human donor with alopecia areata. The sequences come from CD4+ T cells sorted from blood, collected at week 4, from a patient treated with tofacitinib. This chain links TRBV5-1 with TRBJ2-2; D perhaps matches TRBD1 (5 bases). The DNA for the CDR3 is TGCGCCAGCGGATGGGGCATCCTCCGCACCGGGGAGCTGTTTTTT. Amino acids: CASGWGILRTGELFF. The full variable domain, its missing parts supplied by reference TRBV5-1 and TRBJ2-2, is KAGVTQTPRYLIKTRGQQVTLSCSPISGHRSVSWYQQTPGQGLQFLFEYFSETQRNKGNFPGRFSGRQFSNSRSEMNVSTLELGDSALYLCASGWGILRTGELFFGEGSRLTVL.